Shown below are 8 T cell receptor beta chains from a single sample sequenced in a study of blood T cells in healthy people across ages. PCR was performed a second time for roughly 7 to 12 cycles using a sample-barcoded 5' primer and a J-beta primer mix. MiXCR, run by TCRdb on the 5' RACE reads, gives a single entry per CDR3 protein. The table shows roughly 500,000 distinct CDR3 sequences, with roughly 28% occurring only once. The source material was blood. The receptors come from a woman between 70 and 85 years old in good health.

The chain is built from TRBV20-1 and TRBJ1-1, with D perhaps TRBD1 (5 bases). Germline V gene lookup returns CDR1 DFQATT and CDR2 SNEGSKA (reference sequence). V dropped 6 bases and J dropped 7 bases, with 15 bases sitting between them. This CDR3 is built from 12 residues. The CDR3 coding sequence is TGCAGTGCGCCCAACAGGAATAATGAAGCTTTCTTT. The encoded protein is CSAPNRNNEAFF.

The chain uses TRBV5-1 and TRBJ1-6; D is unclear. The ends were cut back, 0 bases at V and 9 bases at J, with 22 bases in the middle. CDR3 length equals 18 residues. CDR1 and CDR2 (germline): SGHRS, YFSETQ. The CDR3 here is CASSLGSVFGPGISPLHF. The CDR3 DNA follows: TGCGCCAGCAGCTTGGGATCAGTTTTTGGCCCGGGGATTTCACCCCTCCACTTT.

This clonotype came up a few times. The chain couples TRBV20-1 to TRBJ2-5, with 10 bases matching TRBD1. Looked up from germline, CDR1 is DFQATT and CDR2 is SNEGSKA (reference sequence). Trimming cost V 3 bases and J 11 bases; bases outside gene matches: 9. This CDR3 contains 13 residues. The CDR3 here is CSASPGQGSRQYF. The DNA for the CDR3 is TGCAGTGCTAGCCCGGGACAGGGGAGCAGGCAGTACTTC.

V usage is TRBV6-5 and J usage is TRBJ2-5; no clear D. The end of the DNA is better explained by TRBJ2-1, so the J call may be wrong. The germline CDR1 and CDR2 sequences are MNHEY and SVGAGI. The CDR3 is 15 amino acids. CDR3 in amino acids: CASSLTLLDLNEQFF. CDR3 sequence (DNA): TGTGCCAGCTCCTTGACTCTCCTAGATCTGAATGAGCAGTTCTTC.

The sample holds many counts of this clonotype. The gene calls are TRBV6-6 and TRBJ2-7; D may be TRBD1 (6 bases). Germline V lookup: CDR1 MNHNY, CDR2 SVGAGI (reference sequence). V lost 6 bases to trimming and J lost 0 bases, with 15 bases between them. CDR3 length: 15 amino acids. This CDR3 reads CASRSGQSSSYEQYF. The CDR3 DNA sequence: TGTGCCAGCAGGTCTGGACAGTCAAGCTCCTACGAGCAGTACTTC.

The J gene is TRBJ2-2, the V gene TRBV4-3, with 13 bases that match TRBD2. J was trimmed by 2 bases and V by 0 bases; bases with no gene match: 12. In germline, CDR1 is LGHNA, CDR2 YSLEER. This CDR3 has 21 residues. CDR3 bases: TGCGCCAGCAGCCAAGATTTCCTTACCACTAGCGGGGGGGGAAACACCGGGGAGCTGTTTTTT. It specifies CASSQDFLTTSGGGNTGELFF.

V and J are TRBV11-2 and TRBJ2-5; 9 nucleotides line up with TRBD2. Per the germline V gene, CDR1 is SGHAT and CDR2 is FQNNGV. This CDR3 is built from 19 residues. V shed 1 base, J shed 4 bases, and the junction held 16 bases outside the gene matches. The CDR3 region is CASSLGFPGLAGLRETQYF. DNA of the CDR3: TGTGCCAGCAGCTTAGGTTTCCCCGGTCTAGCGGGGTTACGAGAGACCCAGTACTTC.

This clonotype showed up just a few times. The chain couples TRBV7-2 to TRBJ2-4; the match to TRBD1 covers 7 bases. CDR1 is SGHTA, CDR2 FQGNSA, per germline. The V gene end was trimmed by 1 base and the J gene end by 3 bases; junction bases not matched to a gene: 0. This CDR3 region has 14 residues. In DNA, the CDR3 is TGTGCCAGCAGCTTAGACAGGGGCAAAAACATTCAGTACTTC. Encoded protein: CASSLDRGKNIQYF.